In this sample, the clone carrying this T cell receptor (beta chain) turned up once. The V gene lost 5 bases and the J gene lost 0 bases, with 16 bases spanning the gap. The CDR3 length is 16 residues. Germline values: CDR1 SGHTA, CDR2 FQGNSA. Repertoires were generated with immunoSEQ multiplex PCR, while TCRdb's copy carries only in-frame clones and drops some. The table shows under 150,000 clones, with about 87% occurring only once. These data originate in a study of T cell responses to AZD1222 COVID-19 vaccine. The chain links TRBV7-2 to TRBJ1-1; D is undetermined. The source is an adult in good health. Here the sequenced sample was peripheral blood, taken on day 0 of AZD1222 vaccination. The CDR3 spells CASSTLGGRMNTEAFF. The DNA of the CDR3 is TGTGCCAGCAGCACCTTGGGCGGTCGTATGAACACTGAAGCTTTCTTT. The whole variable domain, filled in from reference TRBV7-2 and TRBJ1-1, reads GAGVSQSPSNKVTEKGKDVELRCDPISGHTALYWYRQSLGQGLEFLIYFQGNSAPDKSGLPSDRFSAERTGGSVSTLTIQRTQQEDSAVYLCASSTLGGRMNTEAFFGQGTRLTVV.